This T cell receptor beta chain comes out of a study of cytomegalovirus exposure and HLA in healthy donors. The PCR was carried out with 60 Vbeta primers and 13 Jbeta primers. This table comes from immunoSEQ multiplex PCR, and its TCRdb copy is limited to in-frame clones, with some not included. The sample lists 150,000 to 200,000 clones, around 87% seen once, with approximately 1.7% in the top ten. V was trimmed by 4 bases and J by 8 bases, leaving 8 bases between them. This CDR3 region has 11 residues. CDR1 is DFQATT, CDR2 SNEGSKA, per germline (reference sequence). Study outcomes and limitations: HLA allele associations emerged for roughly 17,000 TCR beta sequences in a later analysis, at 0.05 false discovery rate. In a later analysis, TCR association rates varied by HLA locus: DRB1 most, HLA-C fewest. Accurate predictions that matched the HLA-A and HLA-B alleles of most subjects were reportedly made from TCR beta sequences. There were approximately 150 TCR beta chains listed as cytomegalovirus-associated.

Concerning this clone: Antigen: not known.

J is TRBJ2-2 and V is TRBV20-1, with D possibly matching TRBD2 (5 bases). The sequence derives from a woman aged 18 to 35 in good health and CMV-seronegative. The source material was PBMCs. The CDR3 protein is CSAKRAGELFF. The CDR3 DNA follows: TGCAGTGCTAAGAGGGCTGGGGAGCTGTTTTTT.